This TCR beta chain stems from a study of blood T cell repertoires in COVID-19. Sequencing used immunoSEQ multiplex PCR; TCRdb keeps in-frame clones, though not all of them. The table records hundreds of thousands of clones, roughly 90% of them present only once. Germline CDR1 MDHEN, CDR2 SYDVKM. The V end was cut by 6 bases, the J end by 4 bases, with 12 bases between. The CDR3 spans 13 residues. The receptor was isolated from a woman between 35 and 50 years old who had recovered from COVID-19. The source material was peripheral blood. The chain has TRBV28 and TRBJ1-2; D may be TRBD1 (5 bases). The CDR3: CASRAQGLYGYTF. The DNA of the CDR3 is TGTGCCAGCAGAGCGCAGGGTCTCTATGGCTACACCTTC.